The 22 T cell receptor beta chains below were found in one sample sequenced in a study of Ad26.COV2.S vaccination and SARS-CoV-2 variants (dated by TCRdb to the early 2020s). The library came from the immunoSEQ multiplex PCR assay. What TCRdb holds here is the immuneACCESS table cut down to in-frame rearrangements. Part of the clones is not present; checked against another copy, under half of the missing clones reflect an unresolved V gene, and the others are unexplained. The sample profile shows some 350,000 clones; roughly 90% of them were found once. Around 5% of the sample lies in the top ten. According to the study, the label for this sample's treatment or condition signals: 15 to 20 received Ad26.COV2.S at low or high dose, single or two shots; several received placebo; per-sample allocation not given. For vaccine and placebo recipients, repertoires were sequenced using samples collected on day 63 after the first injection.

Specimen: peripheral blood, collected in a trial of Ad26.COV2.S vaccine versus placebo. The receptors originated from a person aged 18-60 years who received the Ad26.COV2.S COVID-19 vaccine or a placebo.

This chain uses TRBV29-1 with TRBJ2-7; 9 nucleotides agree with TRBD1. The V segment lost 7 bases and the J segment 3 bases; nucleotides outside the gene matches: 7. The CDR3 covers 13 residues. Per germline, CDR1 SQVTM and CDR2 ANQGSEA. The CDR3 DNA reads TGCAGCGCTGGGACAGGGACTTTCTACGAGCAGTACTTC. Translating gives CSAGTGTFYEQYF.

The V and J genes are TRBV5-4 and TRBJ2-1, with TRBD1 matching 7 bases. J lost 6 bases, V lost 4 bases, and 7 bases had no gene match. Germline CDR1 and CDR2: SGHNT and YYREEE (reference sequence). There are 14 residues in the CDR3. In nucleotides, the CDR3 is TGTGCCAGCAGCCGGCGACAGGGCGGCAATGAGCAGTTCTTC. This gives the protein CASSRRQGGNEQFF.

The V gene is TRBV10-3, the J gene TRBJ2-1, with TRBD2 matching over 9 bases. CDR3 length: 16 residues. V trimming: 0 bases; J trimming: 5 bases; junction bases outside the gene matches: 5. Looked up from germline, CDR1 is ENHRY and CDR2 is SYGVKD. The CDR3 sequence: CAISESRTSENNEQFF. CDR3 bases: TGTGCCATCAGTGAGTCGAGGACTAGCGAGAACAATGAGCAGTTCTTC.

J is TRBJ1-1 and V is TRBV5-1; no firm D call. V gave up 1 base and J gave up 5 bases, with 9 bases separating them. Germline V gene lookup returns CDR1 SGHRS and CDR2 YFSETQ. The CDR3 covers 13 residues. This CDR3 is CASSLPSMTEAFF. CDR3 DNA: TGCGCCAGCAGCTTGCCCAGTATGACTGAAGCTTTCTTT.

The chain joins TRBV30 to TRBJ1-1, with 7 bases that match TRBD1. J lost 5 bases, V lost 4 bases, and 10 bases had no gene match. This CDR3 has 14 residues. Germline CDR1 is GTSNPN and CDR2 is SVGIG (reference sequence). CDR3 nucleotides: TGTGCCTGGACGCTGACAGGGTTGGGGACTGAAGCTTTCTTT. Its protein product is CAWTLTGLGTEAFF.

This clone has just one count. The V and J genes are TRBV2 and TRBJ1-2, with TRBD1 as a possible D gene (5 bases). Trimming removed 4 bases at V and 13 bases at J, with 19 bases between. CDR1 is SNHLY and CDR2 is FYNNEI in the germline V gene. The CDR3 covers 13 residues. CDR3 amino acids: CASSVSGNYEGTF. CDR3 in DNA: TGTGCCAGCAGTGTTTCAGGGAATTATGAGGGCACCTTC. The variable domain in full, with the rest retrieved from reference TRBV2 and TRBJ1-2, is EPEVTQTPSHQVTQMGQEVILRCVPISNHLYFYWYRQILGQKVEFLVSFYNNEISEKSEIFDDQFSVERPDGSNFTLKIRSTKLEDSAMYFCASSVSGNYEGTFGSGTRLTVV.

In this sample, this clone turned up a few times. The rearrangement joins TRBV29-1 to TRBJ1-1; TRBD1 aligns across 9 bases. The CDR3 contains 13 residues. The V and J ends lost 8 bases and 3 bases, in that order; junction bases with no gene match: 7. The germline V gene has CDR1 SQVTM and CDR2 ANQGSEA. The CDR3 reads CSLRDREYTEAFF. CDR3 coding DNA: TGCAGCCTCCGGGACAGGGAGTACACTGAAGCTTTCTTT.

The chain uses TRBV10-2 and TRBJ1-5, with TRBD1 matching 7 bases. The V gene's germline CDR1 is WSHSY and CDR2 SAAADI. This CDR3 region has 14 residues. J was trimmed by 7 bases and V by 6 bases; bases with no gene match: 9. This CDR3 reads CASREQGSGQPQHF. DNA of the CDR3: TGCGCCAGCAGGGAACAGGGGAGTGGACAGCCCCAGCATTTT.

The V gene is TRBV5-1, the J gene TRBJ2-1, with 8 bases that match TRBD2. Germline-derived CDR1 and CDR2 are SGHRS and YFSETQ. V lost 2 bases, J lost 9 bases, and 13 bases stayed unmatched. The CDR3 totals 16 residues. The CDR3 spells CASSFSGGLGRGEQFF. The CDR3 region has the DNA TGCGCCAGCAGCTTTTCTGGGGGACTAGGTAGGGGTGAGCAGTTCTTC.

The chain has TRBV19 and TRBJ1-5; D gene unclear. There are 14 residues in the CDR3. The germline CDR1 and CDR2 sequences are LNHDA and SQIVND (reference sequence). Deletions cut 7 bases from V and 0 bases from J, with 10 bases between. The chain's CDR3 is CASNGGYSNQPQHF. The CDR3 bases are TGTGCCAGTAACGGCGGATATAGCAATCAGCCCCAGCATTTT. Using reference TRBV19 and TRBJ1-5 for the parts outside the CDR3, the full variable domain is DGGITQSPKYLFRKEGQNVTLSCEQNLNHDAMYWYRQDPGQGLRLIYYSQIVNDFQKGDIAEGYSVSREKKESFPLTVTSAQKNPTAFYLCASNGGYSNQPQHFGDGTRLSIL.

This clone was detected only a few times. One end of the junction varies from germline; a read error may be responsible. This chain links TRBV3-1 (or the pseudogene TRBV3-2) with TRBJ1-2; D remains unclear. Germline CDR1 LGHDT, CDR2 YNNKEL (reference sequence). The CDR3 has 14 amino acids. The DNA for the CDR3 is TGTGCCAGCAGCCAAGATACCAGGCCCAATATGAGAGCCTTC. Amino acid sequence: CASSQDTRPNMRAF.

The chain is built from TRBV27 and TRBJ2-7; TRBD2 matches 7 bases. Germline V lookup: CDR1 MNHEY, CDR2 SMNVEV (reference sequence). V was pared by 3 bases and J by 7 bases, with 6 bases of the junction left unmatched. The CDR3 length is 13 residues. The CDR3 loop reads CASSLQGTIEQYF. DNA of the CDR3: TGTGCCAGCAGTTTGCAAGGGACTATTGAGCAGTACTTC.

In nucleotides, the CDR3 is TGTGCCAGCAGAGACTACTCCTACAATGAGCAGTTCTTC. Translating gives CASRDYSYNEQFF. The chain has TRBV27 and TRBJ2-1; D is perhaps TRBD2 (5 bases). V shed 6 bases and J shed 0 bases, with 6 bases lying between them. Looked up from germline, CDR1 is MNHEY and CDR2 is SMNVEV (reference sequence). The CDR3 length is 13 residues.

This clone was seen a single time. The chain carries TRBV4-1 and TRBJ1-4; D call uncertain. The germline CDR1 and CDR2 sequences are MGHRA and YSYEKL. This CDR3 has 13 amino acids. Trimming took off 1 base at V and 8 bases at J, with 8 bases between the two ends. The CDR3 sequence: CASSQVYREKLFF. The CDR3 coding sequence is TGCGCCAGCAGCCAAGTTTATAGGGAAAAACTGTTTTTT.

The genes are TRBV7-9 and TRBJ1-2; D is unresolved. In germline, CDR1 is SEHNR, CDR2 FQNEAQ (reference sequence). V lost 1 base, J lost 7 bases, and 13 bases lay in between. The CDR3 spans 14 residues. CDR3 in amino acids: CASSLVGAFFGYTF. The CDR3 DNA sequence: TGTGCCAGCAGCTTAGTGGGTGCCTTTTTTGGCTACACCTTC.

CDR3 protein: CASSLKQEDFLYGYTF. For the CDR3, the DNA is TGTGCCAGCAGTTTAAAACAGGAGGACTTCCTTTATGGCTACACCTTC. The genes are TRBV28 and TRBJ1-2; D possibly corresponds to TRBD1 (5 bases). CDR3 length: 16 residues. Trimming pared 2 bases from V and 5 bases from J, leaving 18 bases between. Germline V gene lookup returns CDR1 MDHEN and CDR2 SYDVKM.

CDR3 DNA: TGTGCCAGCAGCTCTGGGGGGACAGATACGCAGTATTTT. Protein sequence: CASSSGGTDTQYF. This rearrangement joins TRBV7-2 to TRBJ2-3, with D possibly being TRBD2 (6 bases). The CDR3 contains 13 residues. The V gene lost 4 bases and the J gene lost 3 bases, with 8 bases spanning the gap. In germline, CDR1 is SGHTA, CDR2 FQGNSA.

This clone was observed once. This rearrangement joins TRBV18 to TRBJ2-7, with D unclear. Germline V lookup: CDR1 KGHSH, CDR2 LQKENI. V was clipped by 2 bases and J by 7 bases, with 12 bases between them. The CDR3 totals 13 residues. For the CDR3, the DNA is TGTGCCAGCTCACCATTGCCGCAATCTGAGCAGTACTTC. As protein: CASSPLPQSEQYF.

This clone was recorded a few times. The chain carries TRBV20-1 and TRBJ2-5; D is uncertain. The V end was cut by 3 bases, the J end by 0 bases, with 14 bases between. The length of the CDR3 is 15 residues. In germline, CDR1 is DFQATT, CDR2 SNEGSKA (reference sequence). The CDR3 DNA sequence: TGCAGTGCTAGTAACCCCAGCTCGTACCAAGAGACCCAGTACTTC. Its protein product is CSASNPSSYQETQYF.

V is TRBV6-1 and J is TRBJ2-6; 11 nucleotides match TRBD1. V lost 4 bases and J lost 0; bases outside the gene matches: 2. The CDR3 totals 17 residues. The V gene's germline CDR1 is MNHNS and CDR2 SASEGT. The CDR3 here is CASSAGTGGSGANVLTF. CDR3 DNA: TGTGCCAGCAGTGCCGGGACAGGGGGCTCTGGGGCCAACGTCCTGACTTTC.

The rearrangement uses TRBV7-2 and TRBJ2-7, with 8 bases that match TRBD1. The CDR3 spans 16 residues. Germline V gene sequence: CDR1 SGHTA, CDR2 FQGNSA. The trim removed 5 bases at V and 7 bases at J, leaving 16 bases unmatched. The CDR3 sequence is CASSPPSGRGLREQYF. The CDR3 bases are TGTGCCAGCAGCCCACCGTCTGGCAGGGGGCTGAGGGAGCAGTACTTC.

The chain recombines TRBV5-6 with TRBJ2-3; 8 bases align to TRBD2. The V gene end was trimmed by 4 bases and the J gene end by 10 bases; junction bases not matched to a gene: 2. The CDR3 is 11 residues long. The V gene's germline CDR1 is SGHDT and CDR2 YYEEEE. CDR3 protein: CASSLTSAQYF. As DNA, the CDR3 is TGTGCCAGCAGCCTGACTAGCGCGCAGTATTTT.